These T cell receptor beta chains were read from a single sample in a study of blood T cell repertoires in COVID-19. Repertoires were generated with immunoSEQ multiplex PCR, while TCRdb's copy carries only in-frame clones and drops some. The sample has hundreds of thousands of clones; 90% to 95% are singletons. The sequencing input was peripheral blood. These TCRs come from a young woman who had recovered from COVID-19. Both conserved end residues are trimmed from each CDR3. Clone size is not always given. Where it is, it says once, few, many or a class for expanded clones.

AIRTTDRTNTGELF	TRBJ2-2	TRBV10-3	NA
ASSLDMYEQF	TRBJ2-1	TRBV7-9	NA
ASSPRDRGYGYT	TRBJ1-2	TRBV4-1	NA
ASSFYEAF	TRBJ1-1	TRBV7-2	NA
ASSLVLAMESSYNEQF	TRBJ2-1	TRBV7-8	NA
ASSEALGGLYNEQF	TRBJ2-1	TRBV2	NA
ASSLARGLNEKLF	TRBJ1-4	TRBV7-9	once
ASSSRQRTTNEKLF	TRBJ1-4	TRBV7-9	NA
AWSVRSNQPQH	TRBJ1-5	TRBV30	NA
AISGWTGGYGYT	TRBJ1-2	TRBV10-3	NA
ASSSLGQRNTEAF	TRBJ1-1	TRBV7-9	NA
ASSLPGQQETQY	TRBJ2-5	TRBV7-2	NA
ASSIVTEETQY	TRBJ2-5	TRBV19	NA
ASSLDGLAVYNEQF	TRBJ2-1	TRBV11-2	NA
ASRPGQYTLNTEAF	TRBJ1-1	TRBV6-2/TRBV6-3	NA
ASSSDMNTEAF	TRBJ1-1	TRBV6-5	NA
ASSPGRGSYNEQF	TRBJ2-1	TRBV5-4	NA
ASSQEVGGSSTDTQY	TRBJ2-3	TRBV4-3	NA
ASSSTTSAGETQY	TRBJ2-5	TRBV6-2/TRBV6-3	once
ASSHRREFGKTQY	TRBJ2-5	TRBV5-4	NA
ASSHDFWASSGANVLT	TRBJ2-6	TRBV4-3	few
ASTPWGVDTEAF	TRBJ1-1	TRBV27	NA
ASSRQDLSTDTQY	TRBJ2-3	TRBV19	NA
ASSLVWATGELF	TRBJ2-2	TRBV7-2	NA
ASRPGTSGPDTQY	TRBJ2-3	TRBV11-2	once
AWSSVVNEKLF	TRBJ1-4	TRBV30	NA
SVEGTVGLNTEAF	TRBJ1-1	TRBV29-1	NA
ASSLGQGAKNIQY	TRBJ2-4	TRBV7-2	NA
ASSTQAGGTGELF	TRBJ2-2	TRBV19	NA
ASSQGSRSSGLYNEQF	TRBJ2-1	TRBV3-1/TRBV3-2	NA
ASSHGGNEQF	TRBJ2-1	TRBV14	NA
ASSAGVYGYT	TRBJ1-2	TRBV2	once
ASGGQGSYNEQF	TRBJ2-1	TRBV10-2	once
ASSATIRAADTQY	TRBJ2-3	TRBV25-1	NA
ASSLGLAASGEQF	TRBJ2-1	TRBV7-8	NA
ASSIGQGHGYT	TRBJ1-2	TRBV19	NA
ATSDGLEGVDGYT	TRBJ1-2	TRBV24-1	NA
AWTPSGEYTDTQY	TRBJ2-3	TRBV30	NA
ASSLDRLELPNQPQH	TRBJ1-5	TRBV5-8	NA
ASSLARLNTEAF	TRBJ1-1	TRBV7-9	NA
AINDPGVGETQY	TRBJ2-5	TRBV10-3	NA
ASSLGSWETQY	TRBJ2-5	TRBV18	NA
AWRGTSGRNYNEQF	TRBJ2-1	TRBV30	NA
ASSQEGTGRHYGYT	TRBJ1-2	TRBV4-3	NA
ASRTASMGLAGSNTDTQY	TRBJ2-3	TRBV2	NA
ASSQDAAGGYNEQF	TRBJ2-1	TRBV3-1/TRBV3-2	NA
ASSYGQLKETQY	TRBJ2-5	TRBV6-6	NA
ASSLHGTTNTGELF	TRBJ2-2	TRBV7-7	NA